The T cell receptor (beta chain) under discussion was sequenced for a study of early T cells in non-severe SARS-CoV-2 infection. Across the study: Alpha and beta chains were unpaired, from unsorted whole-blood bulk RNA.

V was shortened by 2 bases and J by 5 bases, with 4 bases between the two germline ends. The CDR3 loop spans 12 amino acids. Germline V CDR1 and CDR2: MRHNA, SNTAGT. General study points: Anti-spike CD8 responses were favored by VDJdb matching, which missed private and CD4 specificities.

Individual cDNA molecules received unique molecular identifiers. A single record per CDR3 protein comes from TCRdb applying MiXCR to the 5' RACE reads. The top ten clones hold under 4% of a sample with tens of thousands of distinct CDR3 sequences, approximately 6.1% of them seen once. This clonotype was counted between two and nine times. Its antigen is unidentified. The origin of this receptor is an adult who was a healthcare worker with PCR-confirmed SARS-CoV-2 infection or an uninfected control (not recorded which). The V and J genes are TRBV6-4 and TRBJ1-5, with unresolved D. The sequencing used whole blood, collected at baseline. This CDR3 reads CASSDGDQPQHF. CDR3 DNA: TGTGCCAGCAGTGACGGGGATCAGCCCCAGCATTTT.